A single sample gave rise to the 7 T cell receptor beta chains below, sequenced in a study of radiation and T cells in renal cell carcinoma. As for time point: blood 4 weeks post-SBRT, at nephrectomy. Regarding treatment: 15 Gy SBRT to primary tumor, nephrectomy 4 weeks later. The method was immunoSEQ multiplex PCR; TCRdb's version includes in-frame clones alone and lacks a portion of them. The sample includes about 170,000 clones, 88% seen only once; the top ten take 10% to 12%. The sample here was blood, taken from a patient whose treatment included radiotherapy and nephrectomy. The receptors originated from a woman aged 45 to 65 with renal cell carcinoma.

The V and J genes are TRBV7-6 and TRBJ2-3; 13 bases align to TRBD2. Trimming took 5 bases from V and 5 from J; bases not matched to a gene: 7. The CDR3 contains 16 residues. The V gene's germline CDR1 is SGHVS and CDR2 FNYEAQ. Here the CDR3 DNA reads TGTGCCAGCAGCCCAAAGCGGACTAGCGGGGGAGATACGCAGTATTTT. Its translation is CASSPKRTSGGDTQYF.

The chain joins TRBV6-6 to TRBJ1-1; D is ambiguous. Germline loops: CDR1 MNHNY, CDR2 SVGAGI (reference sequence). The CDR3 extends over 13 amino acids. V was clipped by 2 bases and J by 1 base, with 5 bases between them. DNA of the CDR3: TGTGCCAGCAGTTACATTGGGAACACTGAAGCTTTCTTT. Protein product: CASSYIGNTEAFF.

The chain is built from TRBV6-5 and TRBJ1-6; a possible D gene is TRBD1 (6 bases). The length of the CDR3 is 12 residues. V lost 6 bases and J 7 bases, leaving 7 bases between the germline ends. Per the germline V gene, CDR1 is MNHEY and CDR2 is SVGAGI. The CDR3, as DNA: TGTGCCAGCAGAACAGGGAATTCACCCCTCCACTTT. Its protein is CASRTGNSPLHF.

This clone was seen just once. For the CDR3, the DNA is TGTGCCAGCAGTCCGAGATTTGGGGGGGGCACACCCCTCCACTTT. Protein product: CASSPRFGGGTPLHF. J is TRBJ1-6 and V is TRBV2; tentative D call: TRBD1 (6 bases). The V gene's germline CDR1 is SNHLY and CDR2 FYNNEI. Trimming took off 5 bases at V and 11 bases at J, with 19 bases between the two ends. The CDR3 loop spans 15 amino acids.

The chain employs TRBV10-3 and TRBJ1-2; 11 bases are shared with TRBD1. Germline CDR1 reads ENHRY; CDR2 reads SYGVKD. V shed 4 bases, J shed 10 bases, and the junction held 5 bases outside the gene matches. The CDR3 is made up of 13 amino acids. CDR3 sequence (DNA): TGTGCCATCAGTGGTCGGACAGGGGGCGACTACACCTTC. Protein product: CAISGRTGGDYTF.

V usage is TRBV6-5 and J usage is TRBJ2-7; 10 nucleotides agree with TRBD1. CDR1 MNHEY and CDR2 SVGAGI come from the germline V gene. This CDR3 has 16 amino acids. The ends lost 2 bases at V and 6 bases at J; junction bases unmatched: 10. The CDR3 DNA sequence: TGTGCCAGCAGTTACGAAAGTCCCGGGACAGGGGCCGAGCAGTACTTC. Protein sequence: CASSYESPGTGAEQYF.

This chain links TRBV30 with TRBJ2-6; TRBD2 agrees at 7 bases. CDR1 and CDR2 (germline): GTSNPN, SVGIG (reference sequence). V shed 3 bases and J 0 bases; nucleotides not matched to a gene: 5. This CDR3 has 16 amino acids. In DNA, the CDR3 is TGTGCCTGGAGAGGCGGGGGAGTCTCTGGGGCCAACGTCCTGACTTTC. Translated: CAWRGGGVSGANVLTF.